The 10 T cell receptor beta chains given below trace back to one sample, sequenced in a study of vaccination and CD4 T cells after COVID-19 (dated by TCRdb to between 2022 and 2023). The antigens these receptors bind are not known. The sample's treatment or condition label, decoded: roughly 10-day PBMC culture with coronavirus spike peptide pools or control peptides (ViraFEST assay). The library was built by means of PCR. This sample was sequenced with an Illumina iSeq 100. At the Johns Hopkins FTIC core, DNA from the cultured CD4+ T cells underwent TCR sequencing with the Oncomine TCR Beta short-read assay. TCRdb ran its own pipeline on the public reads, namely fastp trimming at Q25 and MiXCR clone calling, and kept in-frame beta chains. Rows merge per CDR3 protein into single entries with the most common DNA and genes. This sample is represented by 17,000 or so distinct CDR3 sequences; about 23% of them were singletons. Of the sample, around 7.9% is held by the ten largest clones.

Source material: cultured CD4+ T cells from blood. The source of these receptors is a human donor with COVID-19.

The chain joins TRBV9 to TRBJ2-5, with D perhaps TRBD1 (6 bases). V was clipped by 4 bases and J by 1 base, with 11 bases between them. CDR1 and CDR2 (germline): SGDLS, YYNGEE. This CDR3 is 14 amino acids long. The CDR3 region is CASSRGHSQETQYF. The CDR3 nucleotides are TGTGCCAGCAGCAGGGGACATAGCCAAGAGACCCAGTACTTC. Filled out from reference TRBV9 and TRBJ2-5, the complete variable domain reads DSGVTQTPKHLITATGQRVTLRCSPRSGDLSVYWYQQSLDQGLQFLIQYYNGEERAKGNILERFSAQQFPDLHSELNLSSLELGDSALYFCASSRGHSQETQYFGPGTRLLVL.

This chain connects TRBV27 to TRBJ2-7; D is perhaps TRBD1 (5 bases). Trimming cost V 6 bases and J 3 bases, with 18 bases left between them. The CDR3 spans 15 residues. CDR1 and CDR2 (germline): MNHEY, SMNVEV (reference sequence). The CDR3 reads CASRKMPQGNYEQYF. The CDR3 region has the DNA TGTGCCAGCAGAAAGATGCCTCAGGGTAACTACGAGCAGTACTTC.

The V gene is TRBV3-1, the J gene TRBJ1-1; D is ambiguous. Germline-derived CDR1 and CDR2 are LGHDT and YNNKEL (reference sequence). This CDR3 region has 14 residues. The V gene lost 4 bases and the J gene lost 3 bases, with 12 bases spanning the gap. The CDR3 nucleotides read TGTGCCAGCAGCCCCCTCGGATACCACACTGAAGCTTTCTTT. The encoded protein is CASSPLGYHTEAFF. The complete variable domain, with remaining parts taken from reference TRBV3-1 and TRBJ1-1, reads DTAVSQTPKYLVTQMGNDKSIKCEQNLGHDTMYWYKQDSKKFLKIMFSYNNKELIINETVPNRFSPKSPDKAHLNLHINSLELGDSAVYFCASSPLGYHTEAFFGQGTRLTVV.

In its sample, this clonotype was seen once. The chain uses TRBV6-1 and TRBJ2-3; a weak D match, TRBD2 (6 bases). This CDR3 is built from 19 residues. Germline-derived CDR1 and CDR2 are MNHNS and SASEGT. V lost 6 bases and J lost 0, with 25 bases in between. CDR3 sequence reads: CASSRPVLGGETSTDTQYF. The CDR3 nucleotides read TGTGCCAGCAGCCGCCCCGTCTTGGGCGGGGAGACTAGCACAGATACGCAGTATTTT.

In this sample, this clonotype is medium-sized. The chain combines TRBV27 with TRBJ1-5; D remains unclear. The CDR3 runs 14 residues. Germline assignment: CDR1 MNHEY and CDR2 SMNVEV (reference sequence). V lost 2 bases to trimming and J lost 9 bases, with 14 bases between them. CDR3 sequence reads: CASSLGVAIWPQHF. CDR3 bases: TGTGCCAGCAGTTTAGGCGTAGCCATTTGGCCCCAGCATTTT.

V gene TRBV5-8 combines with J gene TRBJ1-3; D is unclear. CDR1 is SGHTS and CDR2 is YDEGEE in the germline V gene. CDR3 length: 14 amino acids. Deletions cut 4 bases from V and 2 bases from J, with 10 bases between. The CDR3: CASSTRVAGNTIYF. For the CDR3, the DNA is TGTGCCAGCAGCACCCGCGTGGCTGGAAACACCATATATTTT.

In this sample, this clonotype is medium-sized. CDR3 DNA sequence: TGTGCCAGCAGTGAGGACAGGACCTATAGCAATCAGCCCCAGCATTTT. It codes for CASSEDRTYSNQPQHF. This chain links TRBV6-1 with TRBJ1-5, with 7 bases lining up with TRBD1. CDR1 is MNHNS, CDR2 SASEGT, per germline. The length of the CDR3 is 16 residues. V shed 3 bases and J 0 bases; nucleotides not matched to a gene: 5.

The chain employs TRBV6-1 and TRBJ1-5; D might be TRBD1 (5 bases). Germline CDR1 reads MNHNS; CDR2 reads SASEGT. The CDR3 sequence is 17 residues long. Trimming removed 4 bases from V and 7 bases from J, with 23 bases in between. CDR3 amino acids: CASSVALGRVAGQPQHF. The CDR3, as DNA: TGTGCCAGCAGTGTGGCGTTGGGCAGGGTTGCCGGACAGCCCCAGCATTTT.

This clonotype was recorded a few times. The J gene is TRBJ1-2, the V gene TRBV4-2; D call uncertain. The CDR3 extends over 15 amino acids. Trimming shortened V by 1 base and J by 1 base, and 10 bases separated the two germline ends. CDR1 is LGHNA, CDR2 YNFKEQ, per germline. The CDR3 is CASSQAAYDNYGYTF. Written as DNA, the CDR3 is TGTGCCAGCAGCCAAGCTGCCTACGATAACTATGGCTACACCTTC.

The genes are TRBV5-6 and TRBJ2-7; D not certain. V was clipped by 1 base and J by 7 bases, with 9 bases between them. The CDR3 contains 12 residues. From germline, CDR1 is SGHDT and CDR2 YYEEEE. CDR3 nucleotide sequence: TGTGCCAGCAGCTTGAAAGGGTGGGAGCAGTACTTC. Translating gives CASSLKGWEQYF.